This entry lists 23 T cell receptor beta chains sequenced from one sample in a study of blood T cells in healthy people across ages (dated by TCRdb to the mid-2010s). The method behind the library was 5' RACE. The sequencer listed for this sample is Illumina HiSeq 2500. The second PCR ran for about 6 to 11 cycles and used a J-beta primer mix along with a sample-barcoded 5' primer. The public reads were run again by TCRdb, first through fastp at Q25 and then through MiXCR, and only productive beta chains were kept. Rows with one shared CDR3 protein collapse into an entry with the most common genes and DNA. This sample comprises some 1.7 million distinct CDR3 sequences, 28% of them detected only once. The ten largest clones represent less than 9.5% of the sample. The sequenced material came from blood. The origin of the receptors is a woman in her thirties in good health.

At least ten counts were recorded for this clonotype. The genes are TRBV12-3 or TRBV12-4 and TRBJ2-3, with D perhaps matching TRBD1 or TRBD2 (6 bases each). The CDR3 runs to 14 residues. Trimming pared 10 bases from V and 0 bases from J, leaving 14 bases between. The CDR3 sequence is CATASGASTDTQYF. The CDR3 coding sequence is TGTGCCACCGCGTCGGGGGCTAGCACAGATACGCAGTATTTT.

The chain uses TRBV10-3 and TRBJ1-5; tentative D call: TRBD1 (5 bases). From germline, CDR1 is ENHRY and CDR2 SYGVKD. Trimming pared 2 bases from V and 6 bases from J, leaving 11 bases between. The CDR3 has 14 amino acids. Here the CDR3 reads CAISEIGAGQPQHF. CDR3 nucleotide sequence: TGTGCCATCAGTGAGATAGGGGCGGGTCAGCCCCAGCATTTT.

This clonotype was seen repeatedly, ten times or more. One end of the junction varies from germline; a read error may be responsible. This chain connects TRBV5-1 to TRBJ1-1; weak D call: TRBD1 (5 bases). The germline V gene encodes CDR1 SGHRS and CDR2 YFSETQ. This CDR3 has 11 amino acids. CDR3 in amino acids: CASSLGPEAFF. The CDR3 region has the DNA TGTGCCAGCAGCCTGGGACCTGAAGCTTTCTTT.

This clonotype was seen a few times. The chain links TRBV11-2 to TRBJ2-7, with a weak D call TRBD1 (6 bases). This CDR3 has 13 residues. V was clipped by 8 bases and J by 7 bases, with 18 bases between them. CDR1 is SGHAT, CDR2 FQNNGV, per germline. CDR3 sequence: CASSGQGPGEQYF. CDR3 coding DNA: TGTGCCAGCTCTGGGCAGGGGCCGGGTGAGCAGTACTTC.

Comments on this clonotype: Being one base from a much bigger clone, this may be a read error. The CDR3 sequence: CASSPTYGGNKQFF. As DNA, the CDR3 is TGTGCCAGCAGTCCCACTTACGGAGGGAATAAGCAGTTCTTC. The rearrangement uses TRBV6-5 and TRBJ2-1, with D tentatively TRBD2 (6 bases). Germline values: CDR1 MNHEY, CDR2 SVGAGI. The CDR3 loop spans 14 amino acids. V was shortened by 5 bases and J by 11 bases, with 19 bases between the two germline ends.

This clonotype was seen once. Given a much more abundant clone one base away, this may be a read error. The V gene is TRBV10-1, the J gene TRBJ2-5, with D possibly TRBD2 on 6 matching bases. From germline, CDR1 is WNHNN and CDR2 SYGVQD (reference sequence). The CDR3 sequence is 15 residues long. CDR3 in amino acids: CASSETSSKQETRYF. The CDR3 bases are TGCGCCAGCAGTGAAACTAGCAGTAAACAAGAGACCCGGTACTTC.

The sample holds a few counts of this clonotype. V is TRBV7-2 and J is TRBJ2-5; no clear D gene. This CDR3 comprises 14 residues. Trimming took 5 bases from V and 5 from J, leaving 15 bases between them. The germline V gene has CDR1 SGHTA and CDR2 FQGNSA. The DNA for the CDR3 is TGTGCCAGCAGCAGCGCACTACCCCGGGAGACCCAGTACTTC. Translating gives CASSSALPRETQYF.

This clonotype was counted between two and nine times. Written as DNA, the CDR3 is TGCGCCAGCAGCTGGGACCCAGGAGCTAACTATGGCTACACCTTC. Translation: CASSWDPGANYGYTF. The chain links TRBV5-1 to TRBJ1-2, with D possibly TRBD1 on 5 matching bases. Germline CDR1 is SGHRS and CDR2 is YFSETQ. V dropped 3 bases and J dropped 0 bases, with 12 bases sitting between them. The CDR3 is 15 amino acids.

In DNA form, the CDR3 reads TGTGCCAGCAGCTTAGGCCCGGGACAGGGGGAAAAACTGTTTTTT. It specifies CASSLGPGQGEKLFF. This chain links TRBV7-6 with TRBJ1-4; 10 bases are shared with TRBD1. The CDR3 runs to 15 residues. Germline V lookup: CDR1 SGHVS, CDR2 FNYEAQ. V shed 1 base, J shed 8 bases, and the junction held 4 bases outside the gene matches.

This clonotype has just a few counts. CDR3: CASSAFPLGPEAFF. In nucleotides, the CDR3 is TGTGCCAGCTCCGCTTTTCCACTTGGCCCTGAAGCTTTCTTT. V gene TRBV18 combines with J gene TRBJ1-1; no clear D gene. Trimming stripped 6 bases from V and 6 bases from J, with 17 bases between. CDR3 length: 14 amino acids. Per germline, CDR1 KGHSH and CDR2 LQKENI.

This chain uses TRBV5-1 with TRBJ2-7, with unresolved D. V shed 1 base and J shed 3 bases, with 17 bases lying between them. Germline CDR1 SGHRS, CDR2 YFSETQ. CDR3 size: 16 residues. The chain's CDR3 is CASSLFGLGPIYEQYF. The CDR3 nucleotides read TGCGCCAGCAGCTTGTTCGGCCTGGGTCCGATCTACGAGCAGTACTTC.

In this sample, this clonotype turned up a few times. The chain combines TRBV2 with TRBJ1-1, with a possible D match to TRBD1 (6 bases). Looked up from germline, CDR1 is SNHLY and CDR2 is FYNNEI. Trimming took 6 bases from V and 1 from J, leaving 15 bases between them. This CDR3 is 15 amino acids long. The DNA of the CDR3 is TGTGCCAGCAGGGACCGGGGGCAGAGGAACACTGAAGCTTTCTTT. Protein: CASRDRGQRNTEAFF.

The chain links TRBV15 to TRBJ2-5; D may be TRBD1 or TRBD2 (5 bases each). The J call is uncertain, as TRBJ2-7 better fits the DNA end. The CDR3 covers 16 residues. Germline V gene lookup returns CDR1 LNHNV and CDR2 YYDKDF (reference sequence). CDR3 residues: CATSSSFPGPQAEQYF. As DNA, the CDR3 is TGTGCCACCAGCAGTTCCTTCCCGGGACCTCAGGCCGAGCAGTACTTC.

This clonotype was found a few times. The genes are TRBV20-1 and TRBJ1-4, with 7 bases fitting TRBD1. Germline loops: CDR1 DFQATT, CDR2 SNEGSKA (reference sequence). Trimming removed 3 bases from V and 7 bases from J; junction bases left unmatched: 8. CDR3 length equals 14 residues. Here the CDR3 reads CSASPTGPGEKLFF. The CDR3 DNA sequence: TGCAGTGCTAGTCCGACAGGGCCAGGTGAAAAACTGTTTTTT.

This clonotype has ten or more counts. The chain recombines TRBV6-5 with TRBJ2-7, with D uncertain. Germline loops: CDR1 MNHEY, CDR2 SVGAGI. V was trimmed by 7 bases and J by 0 bases, leaving 16 bases between them. This CDR3 contains 15 residues. The CDR3, as DNA: TGTGCCAGCACCCGATACGCGACCGGCTCCTACGAGCAGTACTTC. This gives the protein CASTRYATGSYEQYF.

This clonotype has only a few counts. V and J are TRBV28 and TRBJ2-4; D not resolved. The DNA end lines up better with TRBJ2-7; the J call may be wrong. CDR1 is MDHEN and CDR2 is SYDVKM in the germline V gene. There are 13 residues in the CDR3. The CDR3 is CASNPSHGYEQYF. The CDR3 DNA reads TGTGCCAGTAACCCCTCCCACGGGTACGAGCAGTACTTC.

This clonotype was counted a few times. The gene calls are TRBV6-2 or TRBV6-3 and TRBJ2-1; possible D gene TRBD2, 5 bases. This CDR3 comprises 16 residues. Germline-derived CDR1 and CDR2 are MNHEY and SVGEGT. Trimming left V 7 bases short and J 2 bases short, with 18 bases between. For the CDR3, the DNA is TGTGCCAGCAAGGCAAGCGGCCCCCTGCCCTACAATGAGCAGTTCTTC. Its translation is CASKASGPLPYNEQFF.

This clonotype was seen many times. The chain is built from TRBV3-1 and TRBJ2-7; 14 bases agree with TRBD2. There are 18 residues in the CDR3. Trimming cost V 0 bases and J 2 bases; bases outside gene matches: 6. In germline, CDR1 is LGHDT, CDR2 YNNKEL (reference sequence). The CDR3 DNA follows: TGTGCCAGCAGCCAAGATCTTCGGGGACTAGCGGGAGCCTACGAGCAGTACTTC. Translation: CASSQDLRGLAGAYEQYF.

The chain employs TRBV11-1 and TRBJ1-1, with unresolved D. Trimming removed 2 bases at V and 0 bases at J, with 7 bases between. The CDR3 spans 14 residues. Per the germline V gene, CDR1 is SGHAT and CDR2 is FQDESV (reference sequence). The CDR3 is CASSLSTMNTEAFF. The DNA of the CDR3 is TGTGCCAGCAGCTTATCCACTATGAACACTGAAGCTTTCTTT.

The V and J genes are TRBV20-1 and TRBJ2-7, with TRBD1 identical over 9 bases. J was trimmed by 7 bases and V by 3 bases; bases with no gene match: 10. This CDR3 contains 14 residues. CDR1 DFQATT and CDR2 SNEGSKA come from the germline V gene (reference sequence). Written as DNA, the CDR3 is TGCAGTGCTAGTTCCGGGACAGGGATCTATGAGCAGTACTTC. Residues: CSASSGTGIYEQYF.

The chain is built from TRBV3-1 and TRBJ2-7; D may be TRBD2 (6 bases). CDR3 length: 13 residues. V was clipped by 3 bases and J by 4 bases, with 10 bases between them. Germline V gene lookup returns CDR1 LGHDT and CDR2 YNNKEL (reference sequence). The CDR3 bases are TGTGCCAGCAGCCACATCAGCGGGTACGAGCAGTACTTC. Amino acids: CASSHISGYEQYF.

The chain combines TRBV7-2 with TRBJ2-5; D ambiguous. Germline V gene lookup returns CDR1 SGHTA and CDR2 FQGNSA. Trimming left V 8 bases short and J 2 bases short, with 18 bases between. The CDR3 length is 15 residues. The CDR3 coding sequence is TGTGCCAGCTCACCACTAACAGCCAGACAAGAGACCCAGTACTTC. As protein: CASSPLTARQETQYF.

This clonotype was seen more than once but under ten times. This sequence joins TRBV4-1 and TRBJ1-2; no definite D call. CDR1 MGHRA and CDR2 YSYEKL come from the germline V gene. The CDR3 runs 15 residues. Deletions cut 2 bases from V and 3 bases from J, with 13 bases between. Here the CDR3 reads CASSQSHDGHYGYTF. The CDR3 nucleotides read TGCGCCAGCAGCCAAAGTCACGACGGTCACTATGGCTACACCTTC.